This passage covers 8 T cell receptor beta chains from one sample sequenced in a study of blood T cell repertoires in COVID-19 (TCRdb year 2020). The library was obtained by the immunoSEQ multiplex PCR assay. TCRdb carries this immuneACCESS record with in-frame sequences only. Its versions omit some clonotypes, under half of them owing to an unresolved V gene in the studies checked, with the rest unexplained. In all, the sample holds about 75,000 clones, and 70% to 90% of those were seen once. The ten top clones hold around 6% of the sample. Sequenced sample: peripheral blood. The receptors shown here come from a man older than 75 with COVID-19, enrolled during active disease.

The chain recombines TRBV4-2 with TRBJ2-5; the match to TRBD2 covers 8 bases. The germline CDR1 and CDR2 sequences are LGHNA and YNFKEQ. Trimming cost V 4 bases and J 4 bases; bases outside gene matches: 5. This CDR3 spans 14 amino acids. CDR3 nucleotide sequence: TGTGCCAGCAGCCTCCGCGGGGGGCCAGAGACCCAGTACTTC. This codes for CASSLRGGPETQYF.

The genes are TRBV7-2 and TRBJ1-3, with 8 bases identical to TRBD1. V shed 5 bases and J 4 bases; nucleotides not matched to a gene: 7. This CDR3 is 15 amino acids long. Per the germline V gene, CDR1 is SGHTA and CDR2 is FQGNSA. The CDR3 loop is CASSPDRVTGNTIYF. CDR3 bases: TGTGCCAGCAGCCCGGACAGGGTAACCGGAAACACCATATATTTT. The whole variable domain, filled in from reference TRBV7-2 and TRBJ1-3, reads GAGVSQSPSNKVTEKGKDVELRCDPISGHTALYWYRQSLGQGLEFLIYFQGNSAPDKSGLPSDRFSAERTGGSVSTLTIQRTQQEDSAVYLCASSPDRVTGNTIYFGEGSWLTVV.

The chain uses TRBV5-1 and TRBJ2-1; 14 bases are a match to TRBD2. The CDR3 covers 20 residues. J was trimmed by 5 bases and V by 5 bases; bases with no gene match: 18. Germline V gene data show CDR1 as SGHRS and CDR2 as YFSETQ. The CDR3 loop is CASRYDPGLAGAHPHNEQFF. CDR3 in DNA: TGCGCCAGCAGGTACGACCCGGGACTAGCGGGGGCTCACCCCCACAATGAGCAGTTCTTC.

The sample holds one count of this clone. The J gene is TRBJ1-3, the V gene TRBV19; TRBD1 might be the D (6 bases). Germline values: CDR1 LNHDA, CDR2 SQIVND (reference sequence). The germline V and J ends were trimmed by 7 bases and 0 bases, with 10 bases remaining between them. The CDR3 is 14 residues long. CDR3 sequence reads: CASMVDSSGNTIYF. For the CDR3, the DNA is TGTGCCAGTATGGTGGACAGCTCTGGAAACACCATATATTTT.

This clone is categorized as medium-sized. This chain connects TRBV20-1 to TRBJ1-5; D is possibly TRBD1 (5 bases). Germline loops: CDR1 DFQATT, CDR2 SNEGSKA (reference sequence). With 6 bases removed from V and 6 bases from J, the gap between germline ends came to 18 bases. CDR3 length equals 14 residues. The CDR3 spells CSASGGGHSQPQHF. The CDR3 DNA reads as TGCAGTGCCAGTGGGGGAGGGCATAGTCAGCCCCAGCATTTT.

The chain links TRBV9 to TRBJ1-2, with D perhaps matching TRBD1 (6 bases). The CDR3 loop spans 15 amino acids. Trimming took 3 bases from V and 6 from J, leaving 18 bases between them. CDR1 and CDR2 (germline): SGDLS, YYNGEE. Here the CDR3 reads CASSARGPLPNGYTF. The CDR3 region has the DNA TGTGCCAGCAGCGCCAGGGGTCCCCTTCCCAATGGCTACACCTTC.

V is TRBV4-3 and J is TRBJ2-1; 8 nucleotides match TRBD2. The ends lost 3 bases at V and 5 bases at J; junction bases unmatched: 9. The CDR3 spans 16 residues. Per germline, CDR1 LGHNA and CDR2 YSLEER. CDR3 DNA: TGCGCCAGCAGCCAGGTGGGCGGGGGGTCCCACAATGAGCAGTTCTTC. The encoded protein is CASSQVGGGSHNEQFF.

This sequence joins TRBV29-1 and TRBJ2-6, with D hard to call. The CDR3 spans 15 residues. Germline V gene lookup returns CDR1 SQVTM and CDR2 ANQGSEA. V was clipped by 3 bases and J by 0 bases, with 9 bases between them. The CDR3 is CSVDRPNSGANVLTF. The CDR3 DNA reads as TGCAGCGTTGACAGGCCGAACTCTGGGGCCAACGTCCTGACTTTC.